This is a list of T cell receptor beta chains from one sample in a study of T-cell memory formation after mild COVID-19. MiXCR, run by TCRdb on the 5' RACE reads, gives a single entry per CDR3 protein. In the table there are roughly 250,000 distinct CDR3 sequences, around 15% of which are singletons. The sample was PBMCs or a T cell subset sorted from them (not recorded which). Receptor source: a man younger than 30 who had mild COVID-19 (a few samples of this study predate the infection). Cell type and time point are not known. CDR3s include the opening cysteine and the closing phenylalanine or tryptophan. The D gene is left open where the match is weak. Clone sizes are given selectively: once, few, many, or a class where the clone is expanded.

V gene	D gene	clone size	J gene	CDR3 protein	CDR3 DNA
TRBV18	.	.	TRBJ2-3	CASSPLASSTDTQYF	TGTGCCAGCTCACCACTCGCGTCTAGCACAGATACGCAGTATTTT
TRBV7-9	.	few	TRBJ2-6	CASSLHSGANVLTF	TGTGCCAGCAGCTTACACTCTGGGGCCAACGTCCTGACTTTC
TRBV6-5	.	few	TRBJ2-5	CASTESAVETQYF	TGTGCCAGCACCGAGTCAGCGGTAGAGACCCAGTACTTC
TRBV7-9	.	.	TRBJ2-6	CASSGQPGANVLTF	TGTGCCAGCAGCGGGCAGCCTGGGGCCAACGTCCTGACTTTC
TRBV2	.	.	TRBJ1-2	CASSQGVSYTF	TGTGCCAGCAGCCAGGGCGTGAGCTACACCTTC
TRBV5-1	TRBD1	few	TRBJ1-6	CASRKGQPNNSPLHF	TGCGCCAGCAGGAAGGGACAGCCCAATAATTCACCCCTCCACTTT
TRBV5-6	.	few	TRBJ1-1	CASSYSVNTEAFF	TGTGCCAGCAGCTACTCGGTGAACACTGAAGCTTTCTTT
TRBV18	.	few	TRBJ1-5	CASSRGGEISNQPQHF	TGTGCCAGCTCACGGGGGGGAGAGATTAGCAATCAGCCCCAGCATTTT
TRBV3-1	.	.	TRBJ2-1	CATQRNGEQFF	TGTGCCACCCAGCGGAATGGTGAGCAGTTCTTC
TRBV27	.	.	TRBJ1-1	CASSLSYTGTTEAFF	TGTGCCAGCAGTTTATCCTATACAGGGACCACTGAAGCTTTCTTT
TRBV4-2	.	.	TRBJ2-5	CASSQGVGKQETQYF	TGTGCCAGCAGCCAAGGCGTCGGGAAGCAAGAGACCCAGTACTTC
TRBV20-1	.	.	TRBJ2-3	CSARGSADTQYF	TGCAGTGCCCGGGGCTCAGCAGATACGCAGTATTTT
TRBV20-1	.	few	TRBJ2-3	CSASTGSGVLTDTQYF	TGCAGTGCTAGTACGGGTTCGGGAGTCCTCACAGATACGCAGTATTTT
TRBV5-1	.	.	TRBJ1-2	CASSLDVGGTDWNGYTF	TGCGCCAGCAGCTTGGATGTAGGAGGTACGGATTGGAATGGCTACACCTTC
TRBV12-3/TRBV12-4	TRBD1	few	TRBJ1-1	CASRPTTGAQTEAFF	TGTGCCAGCAGACCAACCACAGGGGCGCAAACTGAAGCTTTCTTT
TRBV2	TRBD1	.	TRBJ1-5	CASSDEGTGGSGVQPQHF	TGTGCCAGCAGTGATGAAGGGACAGGGGGCTCAGGAGTTCAGCCCCAGCATTTT